This TCR beta chain comes out of a study of T cell responses to AZD1222 COVID-19 vaccine. The wider study: Second-dose groups at about 4 or about 12 weeks were pooled.

This CDR3 has 15 residues. The germline CDR1 and CDR2 sequences are MDHEN and SYDVKM. V lost 5 bases and J 3 bases, leaving 17 bases between the germline ends. Findings and caveats of the study: In the spike-specific TCR repertoire, nearly half reportedly target unmutated variant regions. There were mostly white British donors and more females than males, and clonal diversity was possibly underestimated. After the peak T cell response, and only then, were repertoires sampled.

This clone turned up a few times. Antigen: not known. Using immunoSEQ multiplex PCR, the repertoire was profiled, and TCRdb retains in-frame clones only, with some absent. This repertoire shows 100,000 or so clones, more than 90% found once; its top ten account for approximately 1.3%. V usage is TRBV28 and J usage is TRBJ2-7; a possible D gene is TRBD1 (6 bases). The receptor's source is an adult in good health. The sample in question was peripheral blood, obtained on day 0 of AZD1222 vaccination. The CDR3 region has the DNA TGTGCCAGCAGTCCGCCGGGACAACCTCACTACGAGCAGTACTTC. It translates to CASSPPGQPHYEQYF.